The TCR beta chain under discussion was sequenced for a study of cytomegalovirus exposure and HLA in healthy donors. Background on the study: Early on, a data release was issued that held about 85 million unique TCRs from HLA-typed donors.

Whole-study findings and limits: DRB1 showed the most TCR associations and HLA-C the fewest in a later analysis, as rates varied by HLA locus.

It was with 60 Vbeta and 13 Jbeta primers that the PCR ran. The data were produced by immunoSEQ multiplex PCR, yet TCRdb's version contains in-frame clones alone and is incomplete. The table includes fewer than 200,000 clones, 70% to 80% detected once. Per germline, CDR1 WSHSY and CDR2 SAAADI. There are 14 residues in the CDR3. The J segment lost 4 bases and the V segment lost 4 bases, leaving 4 bases of the junction unmatched. About this clone itself: Its antigen is still unknown.

Sequenced input: PBMCs. The receptor was derived from a man aged 30-40 years in good health and CMV-seropositive. This chain uses TRBV10-2 with TRBJ2-1; 7 nucleotides agree with TRBD2. The CDR3 nucleotides are TGCGCCAGCAGTGGGGCTAGCGGATACAATGAGCAGTTCTTC. This encodes CASSGASGYNEQFF.